This TCR beta chain comes out of a study of blood T cell repertoires in COVID-19. Study summary: Collection of acute and convalescent COVID-19 samples took place in the United States, Italy and Spain. PBMCs, B-cell-depleted T cells, or T cells provided the cDNA or gDNA that made up the material.

Per the original methods: Cell counts per sample came from amplifying reference gene primers. Using immunoSEQ multiplex PCR, the repertoire was profiled, and TCRdb retains in-frame clones only, with some absent. D and trimming come from the DNA, and the V and J calls and clone size come from that table. The sample includes about 480,000 clones, about 85% of them seen just once. Participants came from about 23 US areas, aged roughly 18 to 90 years. V gave up 4 bases and J gave up 7 bases; unmatched junction bases: 8. CDR3 size: 14 residues. Germline V CDR1 and CDR2: KGHDR, SFDVKD. Source material: PBMCs or T cells enriched from blood (not recorded which). The V call is TRBV24-1, the J call TRBJ1-2; TRBD1 matches at 7 bases. The TCR was taken from a woman aged 55-70 years who had recovered from COVID-19. The CDR3 DNA sequence: TGTGCCACCAGTGACCCGGGACAGCTTGGTGGCTACACCTTC. Protein sequence: CATSDPGQLGGYTF.